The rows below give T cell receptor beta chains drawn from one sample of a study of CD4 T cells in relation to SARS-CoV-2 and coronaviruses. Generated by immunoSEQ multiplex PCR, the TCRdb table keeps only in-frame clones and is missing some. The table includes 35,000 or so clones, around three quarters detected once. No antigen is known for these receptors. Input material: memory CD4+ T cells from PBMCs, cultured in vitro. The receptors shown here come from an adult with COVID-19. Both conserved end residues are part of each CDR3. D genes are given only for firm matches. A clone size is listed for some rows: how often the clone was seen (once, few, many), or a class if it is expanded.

CDR3 protein: CASSYDFSYEQYF
CDR3 DNA: TGTGCCAGCAGCTATGATTTCTCCTACGAGCAGTACTTC
J gene: TRBJ2-7
clone size: NA
D gene: NA
V gene: TRBV7-9

CDR3 protein: CASSLGGSGVQETQYF
CDR3 DNA: TGCGCCAGCAGCTTGGGAGGGTCGGGGGTACAAGAGACCCAGTACTTC
J gene: TRBJ2-5
clone size: NA
D gene: NA
V gene: TRBV5-1

CDR3 protein: CASSTPGQGPTSGRPNEQFF
CDR3 DNA: TGTGCCAGCAGCACTCCTGGACAGGGGCCCACGAGCGGGAGGCCCAATGAGCAGTTCTTC
J gene: TRBJ2-1
clone size: NA
D gene: NA
V gene: TRBV9

CDR3 protein: CASSGGTGYDSPLHF
CDR3 DNA: TGCGCCAGCAGCGGCGGGACAGGGTATGATTCACCCCTCCACTTT
J gene: TRBJ1-6
clone size: NA
D gene: TRBD1
V gene: TRBV5-1

CDR3 protein: CSPRNALAQDNEQFF
CDR3 DNA: TGCAGCCCCCGGAACGCTCTAGCCCAGGACAATGAGCAGTTCTTC
J gene: TRBJ2-1
clone size: NA
D gene: NA
V gene: TRBV29-1

CDR3 protein: CASSPRGQVRAGEKLFF
CDR3 DNA: TGTGCCAGCAGTCCCCGCGGTCAGGTGAGGGCTGGAGAAAAACTGTTTTTT
J gene: TRBJ1-4
clone size: NA
D gene: NA
V gene: TRBV27

CDR3 protein: CASSYYRRLGGQETQYF
CDR3 DNA: TGTGCCAGCAGCTACTACCGGCGTCTAGGGGGCCAGGAGACCCAGTACTTC
J gene: TRBJ2-5
clone size: NA
D gene: TRBD1
V gene: TRBV7-2

CDR3 protein: CASSVDAVGGNEQYF
CDR3 DNA: TGTGCCAGCAGCGTAGATGCGGTTGGGGGCAACGAGCAGTACTTC
J gene: TRBJ2-7
clone size: NA
D gene: NA
V gene: TRBV9

CDR3 protein: CASSSATGTHYEQYF
CDR3 DNA: TGTGCCAGCAGCTCAGCGACAGGGACTCACTACGAGCAGTACTTC
J gene: TRBJ2-7
clone size: NA
D gene: NA
V gene: TRBV5-4

CDR3 protein: CASSVGIQATDTQYF
CDR3 DNA: TGTGCCAGCAGCGTAGGCATCCAAGCCACAGATACGCAGTATTTT
J gene: TRBJ2-3
clone size: few
D gene: NA
V gene: TRBV9

CDR3 protein: CASRQGTYEQYF
CDR3 DNA: TGTGCCAGCAGACAGGGCACCTACGAGCAGTACTTC
J gene: TRBJ2-7
clone size: NA
D gene: NA
V gene: TRBV28

CDR3 protein: CASSGDWEYEQYF
CDR3 DNA: TGTGCCAGCAGTGGGGATTGGGAATACGAGCAGTACTTC
J gene: TRBJ2-7
clone size: NA
D gene: NA
V gene: TRBV25-1

CDR3 protein: CSVPTGTGGIYEQYF
CDR3 DNA: TGCAGCGTGCCCACCGGGACAGGGGGAATCTACGAGCAGTACTTC
J gene: TRBJ2-7
clone size: NA
D gene: TRBD1
V gene: TRBV29-1

CDR3 protein: CASRRMGGDPNEQYF
CDR3 DNA: TGTGCCAGCAGGCGTATGGGGGGCGACCCGAACGAGCAGTACTTC
J gene: TRBJ2-7
clone size: once
D gene: NA
V gene: TRBV3-1/TRBV3-2

CDR3 protein: CAIAASGYNEQFF
CDR3 DNA: TGTGCCATCGCCGCTTCCGGGTACAATGAGCAGTTCTTC
J gene: TRBJ2-1
clone size: NA
D gene: NA
V gene: TRBV10-3

CDR3 protein: CASSFLPSGNSYEQYF
CDR3 DNA: TGCGCCAGCAGCTTCTTGCCTAGCGGGAACTCCTACGAGCAGTACTTC
J gene: TRBJ2-7
clone size: NA
D gene: TRBD2
V gene: TRBV5-1

CDR3 protein: CASSLGGGLNEKLFF
CDR3 DNA: TGCGCCAGCAGCTTGGGAGGGGGGCTCAATGAAAAACTGTTTTTT
J gene: TRBJ1-4
clone size: NA
D gene: NA
V gene: TRBV5-1

CDR3 protein: CASSVTSGYYNEQFF
CDR3 DNA: TGTGCCAGCAGCGTGACTAGCGGGTATTACAATGAGCAGTTCTTC
J gene: TRBJ2-1
clone size: NA
D gene: TRBD2
V gene: TRBV7-9

CDR3 protein: CATSIPGQGVYGYTF
CDR3 DNA: TGTGCCACCAGCATTCCGGGACAGGGTGTCTATGGCTACACCTTC
J gene: TRBJ1-2
clone size: once
D gene: TRBD1
V gene: TRBV15

CDR3 protein: CAWAGGYGVETQYF
CDR3 DNA: TGTGCCTGGGCAGGAGGATATGGCGTCGAGACCCAGTACTTC
J gene: TRBJ2-5
clone size: NA
D gene: NA
V gene: TRBV30

CDR3 protein: CASSLGLTSGYNEQFF
CDR3 DNA: TGTGCCAGCAGCTTGGGGCTTACTAGCGGCTACAATGAGCAGTTCTTC
J gene: TRBJ2-1
clone size: few
D gene: TRBD2
V gene: TRBV5-6

CDR3 protein: CASGGEGQETQYF
CDR3 DNA: TGTGCCAGCGGCGGGGAGGGCCAAGAGACCCAGTACTTC
J gene: TRBJ2-5
clone size: NA
D gene: TRBD2
V gene: TRBV2

CDR3 protein: CASSVDSVGNTIYF
CDR3 DNA: TGTGCCAGCAGCGTCGATTCGGTGGGAAACACCATATATTTT
J gene: TRBJ1-3
clone size: NA
D gene: NA
V gene: TRBV9

CDR3 protein: CASSLMGVPETQYF
CDR3 DNA: TGTGCCAGCAGCTTGATGGGGGTCCCAGAGACCCAGTACTTC
J gene: TRBJ2-5
clone size: NA
D gene: NA
V gene: TRBV5-8

CDR3 protein: CASSLDGLAGATGKDTQYF
CDR3 DNA: TGTGCCAGCAGCTTGGACGGACTAGCGGGAGCCACCGGGAAAGATACGCAGTATTTT
J gene: TRBJ2-3
clone size: NA
D gene: TRBD2
V gene: TRBV5-6

CDR3 protein: CASNSGKETQYF
CDR3 DNA: TGTGCCAGCAATAGCGGAAAAGAGACCCAGTACTTC
J gene: TRBJ2-5
clone size: NA
D gene: NA
V gene: TRBV28

CDR3 protein: CASSSPRTGSYGYTF
CDR3 DNA: TGTGCCAGCAGCTCCCCTCGGACAGGGTCTTATGGCTACACCTTC
J gene: TRBJ1-2
clone size: NA
D gene: TRBD1
V gene: TRBV9

CDR3 protein: CSVGLQETQYF
CDR3 DNA: TGCAGTGTTGGGCTTCAAGAGACCCAGTACTTC
J gene: TRBJ2-5
clone size: once
D gene: NA
V gene: TRBV20-1

CDR3 protein: CASSKTGSYEQYF
CDR3 DNA: TGTGCCAGCTCGAAGACAGGCTCCTACGAGCAGTACTTC
J gene: TRBJ2-7
clone size: NA
D gene: NA
V gene: TRBV18